The 19 T cell receptor beta chains reported below all come from one sample, sequenced in a study of T-cell memory formation after mild COVID-19. TCRdb re-analysed the 5' RACE reads in MiXCR, keeping a single row per CDR3 protein. Of 400,000 to 500,000 distinct CDR3 sequences in the sample, around 20% are singletons; the top ten hold approximately 8.1%. The specimen was PBMCs or a T cell subset sorted from them (not recorded which). The source of these receptors is an adult woman who had mild COVID-19 (a few samples of this study predate the infection). Cell type and time point are not known.

This clonotype appeared many times. The chain is built from TRBV5-1 and TRBJ2-1; D gene uncertain. Germline values: CDR1 SGHRS, CDR2 YFSETQ. V was clipped by 2 bases and J by 9 bases, with 12 bases between them. The CDR3 length is 13 residues. CDR3 nucleotides: TGCGCCAGCAGCTTAGCCCAGAACGGTGAGCAGTTCTTC. It translates to CASSLAQNGEQFF.

V and J are TRBV24-1 and TRBJ2-2; 12 bases match TRBD2. This CDR3 has 20 amino acids. The V and J ends lost 2 bases and 1 base, in that order; junction bases with no gene match: 10. Germline V gives CDR1 KGHDR, CDR2 SFDVKD. As DNA, the CDR3 is TGTGCCACCAGTGATTCGTCTAGGCTAGCGGGGGGGTTGAACACCGGGGAGCTGTTTTTT. It codes for CATSDSSRLAGGLNTGELFF.

The sample holds one count of this clonotype. V is TRBV12-3 or TRBV12-4 and J is TRBJ2-1; 12 bases fit TRBD2. The CDR3 runs to 15 residues. The V and J ends lost 6 bases and 9 bases, in that order; junction bases with no gene match: 9. The CDR3 nucleotides are TGTGCCAGCAGCCCCCTAGCGGGGGGGCAGGGTGAGCAGTTCTTC. Translated, it gives CASSPLAGGQGEQFF.

A few counts support this clonotype. The chain joins TRBV7-2 to TRBJ2-5, with no clear D. Germline CDR1 reads SGHTA; CDR2 reads FQGNSA. The CDR3 covers 14 residues. Deletions cut 2 bases from V and 1 base from J, with 8 bases between. CDR3 sequence reads: CASSLSWVQETQYF. The CDR3, as DNA: TGTGCCAGCAGCTTATCATGGGTCCAAGAGACCCAGTACTTC.

CDR3 residues: CASSLVRDSGEQYF. CDR3 sequence (DNA): TGTGCCAGCAGCTTAGTCCGGGATAGCGGCGAGCAGTACTTC. The chain is built from TRBV7-2 and TRBJ2-7, with a weak D call TRBD2 (6 bases). This CDR3 is built from 14 residues. Trimming removed 1 base at V and 6 bases at J, with 13 bases between. Germline V gene lookup returns CDR1 SGHTA and CDR2 FQGNSA.

The chain employs TRBV7-3 and TRBJ2-1, with a weak D call TRBD1 (6 bases). Germline V gene data show CDR1 as SGHTA and CDR2 as FQGTGA. The CDR3 spans 13 residues. With 4 bases removed from V and 4 bases from J, the gap between germline ends came to 8 bases. DNA of the CDR3: TGTGCCAGCAGCTGGGGACAATACAATGAGCAGTTCTTC. Residues: CASSWGQYNEQFF. The full variable domain, with the rest looked up from reference TRBV7-3 and TRBJ2-1, is GAGVSQTPSNKVTEKGKYVELRCDPISGHTALYWYRQSLGQGPEFLIYFQGTGAADDSGLPNDRFFAVRPEGSVSTLKIQRTERGDSAVYLCASSWGQYNEQFFGPGTRLTVL.

In its sample, this clonotype was seen a few times. The chain has TRBV7-2 and TRBJ1-5, with D possibly being TRBD1 (6 bases). Germline V gene lookup returns CDR1 SGHTA and CDR2 FQGNSA. With 2 bases removed from V and 0 bases from J, the gap between germline ends came to 14 bases. The CDR3 covers 17 residues. The CDR3 reads CASSLMAAGVSNQPQHF. The CDR3 DNA is TGTGCCAGCAGCTTAATGGCGGCAGGGGTTAGCAATCAGCCCCAGCATTTT.

The V and J genes are TRBV12-3 or TRBV12-4 and TRBJ1-5; tentative D call: TRBD1 (5 bases). The CDR3 is 15 residues long. Trimming took 6 bases from V and 0 from J, leaving 12 bases between them. DNA of the CDR3: TGTGCCAGCAGCGCGACAGCCTATAGCAATCAGCCCCAGCATTTT. It codes for CASSATAYSNQPQHF.

There are a few counts of this clonotype. The chain uses TRBV25-1 and TRBJ2-1, with a weak D call TRBD2 (6 bases). Trimming removed 8 bases from V and 6 bases from J, with 17 bases in between. From germline, CDR1 is MGHDK and CDR2 SYGVNS. The CDR3 is 14 residues long. The CDR3 is CASGGGFIRNEQFF. The CDR3 nucleotides are TGTGCCAGCGGCGGAGGGTTTATCCGCAATGAGCAGTTCTTC.

This chain links TRBV5-1 with TRBJ1-6; 7 bases line up with TRBD1. V trimming: 0 bases; J trimming: 4 bases; junction bases outside the gene matches: 7. The germline V gene has CDR1 SGHRS and CDR2 YFSETQ. The length of the CDR3 is 17 residues. CDR3 loop: CASSLAGQETYNSPLHF. CDR3 nucleotide sequence: TGCGCCAGCAGCTTGGCCGGACAGGAGACTTATAATTCACCCCTCCACTTT.

The rearrangement links TRBV6-5 to TRBJ1-2, with D possibly being TRBD1 (6 bases). Germline-derived CDR1 and CDR2 are MNHEY and SVGAGI. The CDR3 length is 15 residues. V lost 4 bases to trimming and J lost 6 bases, with 18 bases between them. The DNA of the CDR3 is TGTGCCAGCAGTTCGCGCAGGGGATCAGCCAATGGCTACACCTTC. This codes for CASSSRRGSANGYTF.

This clonotype was detected only a few times. The chain has TRBV5-1 and TRBJ2-3; no definite D call. With 6 bases removed from V and 5 bases from J, the gap between germline ends came to 10 bases. The CDR3 sequence is 12 residues long. Per the germline V gene, CDR1 is SGHRS and CDR2 is YFSETQ. The CDR3 loop is CASTYTGDTQYF. The CDR3, as DNA: TGCGCCAGCACATACACTGGAGATACGCAGTATTTT.

In this sample, this clonotype turned up many times. The chain couples TRBV7-2 to TRBJ2-1; D is possibly TRBD1 (5 bases). CDR1 SGHTA and CDR2 FQGNSA come from the germline V gene. Trimming left V 5 bases short and J 5 bases short, with 19 bases between. CDR3 length: 16 residues. The CDR3 coding sequence is TGTGCCAGCAGCGCCGTGTTACTGGGCAGGGACAATGAGCAGTTCTTC. Its protein product is CASSAVLLGRDNEQFF.

The chain is built from TRBV29-1 and TRBJ2-5, with D hard to call. The germline V gene has CDR1 SQVTM and CDR2 ANQGSEA. V was shortened by 2 bases and J by 4 bases, with 11 bases between the two germline ends. The CDR3 is made up of 13 amino acids. CDR3 sequence reads: CSVETAWGETQYF. DNA for the CDR3: TGCAGCGTTGAAACCGCTTGGGGAGAGACCCAGTACTTC.

This clonotype has only a few counts. The gene calls are TRBV6-5 and TRBJ1-1; tentatively, D is TRBD1 (5 bases). Germline V CDR1 and CDR2: MNHEY, SVGAGI. This CDR3 is 14 amino acids long. Trimming pared 1 base from V and 5 bases from J, leaving 11 bases between. The CDR3 region has the DNA TGTGCCAGCAGTTACTTAGGGGTGGGAACTGAAGCTTTCTTT. As protein: CASSYLGVGTEAFF.

This chain connects TRBV28 to TRBJ1-4; 7 nucleotides align to TRBD1. The trim removed 4 bases at V and 11 bases at J, leaving 13 bases unmatched. Germline CDR1 and CDR2: MDHEN and SYDVKM. This CDR3 is built from 15 residues. The CDR3 DNA follows: TGTGCCAGCAGTTCGGACTCAGGGGGACGGGATAAACTGTTTTTT. Translation gives CASSSDSGGRDKLFF.

In its sample, this clonotype was seen many times. The rearrangement uses TRBV18 and TRBJ2-1; D unclear. Looked up from germline, CDR1 is KGHSH and CDR2 is LQKENI. V was shortened by 6 bases and J by 8 bases, with 8 bases between the two germline ends. The CDR3 is 11 residues long. CDR3 protein: CASSQEHEQFF. The DNA of the CDR3 is TGTGCCAGCTCGCAAGAGCATGAGCAGTTCTTC.

This clonotype was counted between two and nine times. The genes are TRBV12-3 or TRBV12-4 and TRBJ2-2; a possible D gene is TRBD1 (5 bases). The CDR3 consists of 17 residues. V was clipped by 1 base and J by 3 bases, with 15 bases between them. The CDR3 spells CASSLDSAGMYTGELFF. CDR3 nucleotides: TGTGCCAGCAGTTTAGATTCGGCAGGGATGTACACCGGGGAGCTGTTTTTT.

This clonotype has more than one count but fewer than ten. The chain employs TRBV29-1 and TRBJ2-1; 7 bases line up with TRBD1. The CDR3 covers 11 residues. V was pared by 6 bases and J by 8 bases, with 4 bases of the junction left unmatched. Germline V gene sequence: CDR1 SQVTM, CDR2 ANQGSEA. The CDR3 loop reads CSVRQGYEQFF. The CDR3 DNA sequence: TGCAGCGTCCGACAGGGCTATGAGCAGTTCTTC.